This T cell receptor (beta chain) was captured in a study of cytotoxic CD8 clonotypes in ibrutinib-treated CLL. Background on the study: Outcomes included some 24 partial and 2 complete responses; after median approximately 70 months, roughly 14 stayed remitted and roughly 12 progressed. Study observations and caveats: Public clonotypes, rarely seen, contracted or held steady on treatment.

Concerning this clone: The antigen is not known. At one end, the junction sequence differs from germline, possibly due to a read error.

The length of the CDR3 is 13 residues. The germline gives CDR1 MNHEY, CDR2 SVGAGI. Library input was around 2 micrograms of DNA from cryopreserved PBMCs. Generated by immunoSEQ multiplex PCR, the TCRdb table keeps only in-frame clones and is missing some. The table shows approximately 150,000 clones, with 70% to 90% occurring only once. V and J are TRBV6-5 and TRBJ2-4; D might be TRBD2 (6 bases). The sample consisted of PBMCs, taken at disease progression, from a patient treated with ibrutinib. This receptor was identified in a human donor with chronic lymphocytic leukemia. The CDR3 region is CASSYEAEGLRHF. The CDR3 DNA reads TGTGCCAGCAGTTATGAGGCGGAGGGTCTGAGGCACTTC.